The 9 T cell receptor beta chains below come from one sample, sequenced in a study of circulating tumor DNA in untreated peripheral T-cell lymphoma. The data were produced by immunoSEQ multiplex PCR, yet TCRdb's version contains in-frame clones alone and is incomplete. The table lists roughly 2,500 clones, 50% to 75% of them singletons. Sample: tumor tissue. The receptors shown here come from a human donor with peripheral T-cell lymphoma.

CDR3 DNA sequence: TGTGCCAGCAGCTTAGTACAGGGGAATAGCTACGAGCAGTACTTC. Its translation is CASSLVQGNSYEQYF. The chain is built from TRBV11-3 and TRBJ2-7, with 7 bases aligning to TRBD1. Trimming took 1 base from V and 3 from J; bases not matched to a gene: 6. Germline CDR1 and CDR2: SGHNT and YENEEA. This CDR3 has 15 residues.

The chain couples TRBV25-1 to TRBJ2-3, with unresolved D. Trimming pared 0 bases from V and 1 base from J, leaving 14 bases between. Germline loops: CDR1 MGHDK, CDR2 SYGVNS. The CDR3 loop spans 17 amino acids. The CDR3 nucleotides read TGTGCCAGCAGTGAATATAGGGTATCGGTCGGCACAGATACGCAGTATTTT. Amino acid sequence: CASSEYRVSVGTDTQYF. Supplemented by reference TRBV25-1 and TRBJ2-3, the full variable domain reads EADIYQTPRYLVIGTGKKITLECSQTMGHDKMYWYQQDPGMELHLIHYSYGVNSTEKGDLSSESTVSRIRTEHFPLTLESARPSHTSQYLCASSEYRVSVGTDTQYFGPGTRLTVL.

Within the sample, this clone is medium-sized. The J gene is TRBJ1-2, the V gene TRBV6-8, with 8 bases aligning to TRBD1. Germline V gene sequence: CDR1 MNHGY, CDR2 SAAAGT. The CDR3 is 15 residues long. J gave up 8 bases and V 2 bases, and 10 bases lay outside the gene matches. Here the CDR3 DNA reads TGTGCCAGCAGTTACCGAGGGACAGGCGTGCAAGGCTACACCTTC. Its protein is CASSYRGTGVQGYTF.

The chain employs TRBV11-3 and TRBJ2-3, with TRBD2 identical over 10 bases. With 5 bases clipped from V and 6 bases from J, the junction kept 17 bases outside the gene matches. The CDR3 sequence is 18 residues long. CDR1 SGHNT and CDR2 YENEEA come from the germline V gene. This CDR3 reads CASSLLGASGGPGDTQYF. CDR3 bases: TGTGCCAGCAGCCTCCTGGGGGCTAGCGGGGGCCCCGGGGATACGCAGTATTTT. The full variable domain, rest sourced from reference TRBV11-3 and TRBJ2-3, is EAGVVQSPRYKIIEKKQPVAFWCNPISGHNTLYWYLQNLGQGPELLIRYENEEAVDDSQLPKDRFSAERLKGVDSTLKIQPAELGDSAVYLCASSLLGASGGPGDTQYFGPGTRLTVL.

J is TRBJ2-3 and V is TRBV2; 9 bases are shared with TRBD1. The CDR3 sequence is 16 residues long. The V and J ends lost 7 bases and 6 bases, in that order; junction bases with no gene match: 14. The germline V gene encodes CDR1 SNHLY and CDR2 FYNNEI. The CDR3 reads CASNPDRGTVTDTQYF. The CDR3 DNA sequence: TGTGCCAGCAACCCCGACAGGGGGACGGTCACTGATACGCAGTATTTT.

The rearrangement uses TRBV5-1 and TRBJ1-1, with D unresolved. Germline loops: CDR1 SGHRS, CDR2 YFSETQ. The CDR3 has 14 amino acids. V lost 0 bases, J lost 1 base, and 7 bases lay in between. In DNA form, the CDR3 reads TGCGCCAGCAGCTTGGAAGGAAGGAACACTGAAGCTTTCTTT. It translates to CASSLEGRNTEAFF.

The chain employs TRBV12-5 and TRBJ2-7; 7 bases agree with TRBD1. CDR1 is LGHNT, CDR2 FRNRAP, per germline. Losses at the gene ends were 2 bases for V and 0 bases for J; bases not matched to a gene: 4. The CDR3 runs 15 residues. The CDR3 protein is CASGLRGTVSYEQYF. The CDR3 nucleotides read TGTGCTAGTGGTTTGCGAGGGACAGTCTCCTACGAGCAGTACTTC.

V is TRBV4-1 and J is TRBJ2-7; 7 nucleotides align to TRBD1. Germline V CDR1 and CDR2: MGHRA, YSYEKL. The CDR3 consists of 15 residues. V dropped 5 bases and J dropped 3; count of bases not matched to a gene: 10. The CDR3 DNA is TGCGCCAGCAGCATTCGACAGGGTGACTTCTACGAGCAGTACTTC. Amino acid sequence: CASSIRQGDFYEQYF.

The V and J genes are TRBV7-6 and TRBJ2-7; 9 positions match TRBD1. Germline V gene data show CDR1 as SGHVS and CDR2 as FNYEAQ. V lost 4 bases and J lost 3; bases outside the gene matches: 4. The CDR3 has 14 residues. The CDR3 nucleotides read TGTGCCAGCAGCTGGGGACAGGGAGGCTACGAGCAGTACTTC. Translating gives CASSWGQGGYEQYF.